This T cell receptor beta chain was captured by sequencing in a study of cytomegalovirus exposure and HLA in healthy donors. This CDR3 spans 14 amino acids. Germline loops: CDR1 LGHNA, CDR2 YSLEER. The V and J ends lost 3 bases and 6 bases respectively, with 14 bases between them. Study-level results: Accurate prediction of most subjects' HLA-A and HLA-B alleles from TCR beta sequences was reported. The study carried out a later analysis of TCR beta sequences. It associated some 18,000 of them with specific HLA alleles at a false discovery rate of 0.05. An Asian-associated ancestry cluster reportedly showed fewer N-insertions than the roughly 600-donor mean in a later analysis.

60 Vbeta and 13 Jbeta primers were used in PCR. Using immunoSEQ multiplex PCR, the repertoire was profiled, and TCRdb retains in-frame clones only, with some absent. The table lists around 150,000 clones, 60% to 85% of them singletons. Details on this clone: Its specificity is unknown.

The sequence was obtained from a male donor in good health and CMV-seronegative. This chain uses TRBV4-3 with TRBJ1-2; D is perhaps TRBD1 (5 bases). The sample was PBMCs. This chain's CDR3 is CASSHGGVRHGYTF. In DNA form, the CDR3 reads TGCGCCAGCAGCCACGGGGGGGTCCGGCATGGCTACACCTTC.